This TCR beta chain was identified during a study of human T cells and chemical hapten exposure. Across the study: Small volume differences among pooled libraries mainly caused per-sample TCR yield variation.

Each CDR3 protein is one row after TCRdb ran MiXCR on the RACE reads. This sample yields 85,000 or so distinct CDR3 sequences, of which around 10% are seen a single time; about 4.2% belongs to the top ten. As to time point: patch test 1, 2 weeks after DPC sensitization. Treatment noted: therapeutic diphenylcyclopropenone sensitization with weekly scalp DPC. This clonotype showed up just a few times. This receptor was identified in a woman between 45 and 65 years old with alopecia areata. Some clones in this sample may be carry-over from other donors' samples. The source was whole blood, collected in connection with sensitization to the hapten diphenylcyclopropenone (DPC).

The CDR3 sequence is CASSLVFSGYEQYF. The CDR3 region has the DNA TGTGCCAGCAGCTTAGTTTTTAGCGGATACGAGCAGTACTTC. The genes are TRBV7-2 and TRBJ2-7; possible D gene TRBD2, 6 bases. The CDR3 runs 14 residues. Germline CDR1 and CDR2: SGHTA and FQGNSA. V lost 1 base and J 4 bases, leaving 11 bases between the germline ends.